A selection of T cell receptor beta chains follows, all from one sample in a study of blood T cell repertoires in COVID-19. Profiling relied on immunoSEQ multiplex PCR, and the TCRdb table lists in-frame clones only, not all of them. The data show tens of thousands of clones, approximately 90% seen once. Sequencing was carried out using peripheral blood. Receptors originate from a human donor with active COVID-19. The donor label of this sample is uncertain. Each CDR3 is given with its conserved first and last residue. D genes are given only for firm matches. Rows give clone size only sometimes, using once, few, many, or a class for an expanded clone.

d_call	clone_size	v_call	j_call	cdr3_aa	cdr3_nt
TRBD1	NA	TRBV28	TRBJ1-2	CASSASGTGGPRNYGYTF	TGTGCCAGCAGTGCATCCGGGACAGGGGGCCCCAGAAACTATGGCTACACCTTC
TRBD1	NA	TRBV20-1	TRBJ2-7	CSASNPGTGNGYEQYF	TGCAGTGCTAGTAACCCCGGGACAGGGAACGGGTACGAGCAGTACTTC
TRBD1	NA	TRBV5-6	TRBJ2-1	CASSPGTEWDNEQFF	TGTGCCAGCAGCCCAGGGACAGAATGGGACAATGAGCAGTTCTTC
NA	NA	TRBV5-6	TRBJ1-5	CASSLQGISNQPQHF	TGTGCCAGCAGCTTACAGGGCATTAGCAATCAGCCCCAGCATTTT
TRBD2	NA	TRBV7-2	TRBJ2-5	CASSLVGGGKTQYF	TGTGCCAGCAGCTTAGTGGGCGGGGGGAAGACCCAGTACTTC
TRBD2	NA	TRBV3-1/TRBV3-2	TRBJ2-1	CASSQHGGAGDNEQFF	TGTGCCAGCAGCCAACACGGGGGGGCCGGAGACAATGAGCAGTTCTTC
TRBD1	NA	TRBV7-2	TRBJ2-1	CASSLTGGSYNEQFF	TGTGCCAGCAGCTTGACAGGGGGCTCCTACAATGAGCAGTTCTTC
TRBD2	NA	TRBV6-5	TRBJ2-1	CASRSYSGGAYEQFF	TGTGCCAGCAGGTCCTATAGCGGGGGGGCCTATGAGCAGTTCTTC
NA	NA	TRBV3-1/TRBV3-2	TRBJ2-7	CASSQNLAPYEQYF	TGTGCCAGCAGCCAAAACCTGGCCCCTTACGAGCAGTACTTC
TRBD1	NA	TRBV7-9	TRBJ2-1	CASSRSGGNEQFF	TGTGCCAGCAGCAGGTCAGGGGGCAATGAGCAGTTCTTC
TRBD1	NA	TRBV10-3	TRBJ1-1	CAISESVQGENSEAFF	TGTGCCATCAGTGAGTCGGTACAGGGGGAAAACTCTGAAGCTTTCTTT
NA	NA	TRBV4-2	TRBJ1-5	CASSQDRGGRDNQPQHF	TGTGCCAGCAGCCAAGATCGGGGGGGGAGGGACAATCAGCCCCAGCATTTT
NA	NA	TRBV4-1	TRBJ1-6	CASSQGYRVGSPLHF	TGCGCCAGCAGCCAAGGGTACAGGGTAGGATCACCCCTCCACTTT
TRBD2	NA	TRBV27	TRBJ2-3	CASSFFSGGPASASTDTQYF	TGTGCCAGCAGTTTTTTTAGCGGGGGGCCTGCCTCTGCTAGCACAGATACGCAGTATTTT
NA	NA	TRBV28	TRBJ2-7	CASSPEVSGTLSYEQYF	TGTGCCAGCAGCCCTGAGGTTTCCGGGACACTCTCCTACGAGCAGTACTTC
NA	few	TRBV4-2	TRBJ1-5	CASSQDLYSNQPQHF	TGTGCCAGCAGCCAAGATCTATATAGCAATCAGCCCCAGCATTTT
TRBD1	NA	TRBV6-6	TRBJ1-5	CATEGAARQPQHF	TGTGCCACCGAGGGGGCGGCGAGGCAGCCCCAGCATTTT
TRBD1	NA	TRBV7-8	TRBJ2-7	CASSPLLGQELSYEQYF	TGTGCCAGCAGCCCCCTCCTTGGACAGGAACTCTCCTACGAGCAGTACTTC
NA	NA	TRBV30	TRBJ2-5	CAWRPGAGPETQYF	TGTGCCTGGAGGCCCGGGGCGGGGCCAGAGACCCAGTACTTC
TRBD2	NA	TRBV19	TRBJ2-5	CASSRGGQETQYF	TGTGCCAGTAGTAGGGGGGGGCAAGAGACCCAGTACTTC
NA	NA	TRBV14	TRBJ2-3	CASSQDPRGGDTQYF	TGTGCCAGCAGCCAAGACCCCAGGGGAGGGGATACGCAGTATTTT
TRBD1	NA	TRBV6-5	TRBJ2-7	CASSSAGTGGGEQYF	TGTGCCAGCAGCTCTGCTGGGACAGGGGGAGGTGAGCAGTACTTC
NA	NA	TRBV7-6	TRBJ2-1	CASSLEEAGPPYNEQFF	TGTGCCAGCAGCTTAGAGGAGGCGGGGCCTCCTTACAATGAGCAGTTCTTC
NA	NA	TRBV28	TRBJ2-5	CASMADFEETQYF	TGTGCCAGCATGGCTGACTTTGAAGAGACCCAGTACTTC
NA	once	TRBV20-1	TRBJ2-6	CSARGAQVTF	TGCAGTGCTAGAGGTGCTCAGGTGACTTTC
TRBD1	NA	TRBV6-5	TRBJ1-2	CASSLQGGGNGYTF	TGTGCCAGCAGTTTACAGGGGGGTGGTAATGGCTACACCTTC
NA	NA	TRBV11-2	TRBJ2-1	CASSSYLRTATNEQFF	TGTGCCAGCAGCTCCTACCTACGGACAGCCACGAATGAGCAGTTCTTC
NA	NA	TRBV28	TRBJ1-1	CASSTIGQLRMNTEAFF	TGTGCCAGCAGCACCATCGGACAGCTTCGCATGAACACTGAAGCTTTCTTT
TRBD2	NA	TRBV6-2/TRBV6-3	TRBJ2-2	CASSPGLGVTGELFF	TGTGCCAGCAGCCCGGGACTAGGGGTAACCGGGGAGCTGTTTTTT
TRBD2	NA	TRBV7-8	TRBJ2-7	CASSLALWASGGRKQYF	TGTGCCAGCAGCTTAGCGCTTTGGGCTAGCGGGGGGAGGAAGCAGTACTTC
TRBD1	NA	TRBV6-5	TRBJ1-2	CASSNNNQGADGYTF	TGTGCCAGCAGTAACAACAACCAGGGGGCGGATGGCTACACCTTC
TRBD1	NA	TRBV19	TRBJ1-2	CATRGTGGGQFYGYTF	TGTGCCACCCGTGGGACAGGGGGCGGCCAATTCTATGGCTACACCTTC
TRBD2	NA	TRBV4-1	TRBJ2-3	CASSQYSGGNTDTQYF	TGCGCCAGCAGCCAGTATAGCGGGGGGAACACAGATACGCAGTATTTT
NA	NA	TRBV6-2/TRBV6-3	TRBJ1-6	CASSYLSGGYNSPLHF	TGTGCCAGCAGTTACCTCTCTGGCGGGTATAATTCACCCCTCCACTTT
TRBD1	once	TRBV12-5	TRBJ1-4	CASGFTTDRGDEKLFF	TGTGCTAGTGGTTTCACTACCGACAGGGGAGATGAAAAACTGTTTTTT
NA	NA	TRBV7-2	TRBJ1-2	CASSNWDTSHGYTF	TGTGCCAGCAGCAATTGGGACACGTCTCATGGCTACACCTTC
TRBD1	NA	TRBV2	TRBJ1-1	CASSGQGGTEAFF	TGTGCCAGCAGTGGACAGGGAGGCACTGAAGCTTTCTTT
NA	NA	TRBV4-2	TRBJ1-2	CASSQEQGGGGGYTF	TGTGCCAGCAGCCAAGAGCAGGGTGGGGGGGGTGGCTACACCTTC
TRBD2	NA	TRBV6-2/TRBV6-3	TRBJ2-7	CASSDRLAGLYEQYF	TGTGCCAGCAGTGACCGACTAGCGGGGCTTTACGAGCAGTACTTC
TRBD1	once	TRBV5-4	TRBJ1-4	CASSPDRGHGEKLFF	TGTGCCAGCAGCCCTGACAGGGGGCACGGTGAAAAACTGTTTTTT
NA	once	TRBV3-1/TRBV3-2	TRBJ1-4	CASSQKGPAGEKLFF	TGTGCCAGCAGCCAAAAGGGGCCAGCAGGGGAAAAACTGTTTTTT
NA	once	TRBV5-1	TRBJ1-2	CASADEGVRGYTF	TGCGCCAGCGCGGACGAGGGGGTTCGGGGCTACACCTTC
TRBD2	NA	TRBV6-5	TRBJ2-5	CASSSLTGGQETQYF	TGTGCCAGCAGTTCTCTAACGGGGGGGCAAGAGACCCAGTACTTC
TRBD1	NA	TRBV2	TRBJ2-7	CASSGQGIYEQYF	TGTGCCAGCAGTGGACAGGGGATATACGAGCAGTACTTC
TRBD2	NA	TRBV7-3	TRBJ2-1	CASSFFGGGINNEQFF	TGTGCCAGCAGCTTTTTTGGCGGGGGAATTAACAATGAGCAGTTCTTC
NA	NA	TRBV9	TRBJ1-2	CASSSTLVYGYTF	TGTGCCAGCAGCTCTACCCTCGTCTATGGCTACACCTTC
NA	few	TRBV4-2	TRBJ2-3	CASSQNPPGGTDTQYF	TGTGCCAGCAGCCAAAACCCACCGGGGGGCACAGATACGCAGTATTTT
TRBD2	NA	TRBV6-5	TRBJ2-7	CASSYSTSGGLREQYF	TGTGCCAGCAGTTACTCGACTAGCGGGGGTCTTCGGGAGCAGTACTTC
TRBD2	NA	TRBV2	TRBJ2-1	CASSTSGGAVQFF	TGTGCCAGCAGTACTAGCGGGGGGGCCGTGCAGTTCTTC
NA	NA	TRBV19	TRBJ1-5	CASTKDGGYQPQHF	TGTGCCAGTACCAAAGATGGGGGGTATCAGCCCCAGCATTTT